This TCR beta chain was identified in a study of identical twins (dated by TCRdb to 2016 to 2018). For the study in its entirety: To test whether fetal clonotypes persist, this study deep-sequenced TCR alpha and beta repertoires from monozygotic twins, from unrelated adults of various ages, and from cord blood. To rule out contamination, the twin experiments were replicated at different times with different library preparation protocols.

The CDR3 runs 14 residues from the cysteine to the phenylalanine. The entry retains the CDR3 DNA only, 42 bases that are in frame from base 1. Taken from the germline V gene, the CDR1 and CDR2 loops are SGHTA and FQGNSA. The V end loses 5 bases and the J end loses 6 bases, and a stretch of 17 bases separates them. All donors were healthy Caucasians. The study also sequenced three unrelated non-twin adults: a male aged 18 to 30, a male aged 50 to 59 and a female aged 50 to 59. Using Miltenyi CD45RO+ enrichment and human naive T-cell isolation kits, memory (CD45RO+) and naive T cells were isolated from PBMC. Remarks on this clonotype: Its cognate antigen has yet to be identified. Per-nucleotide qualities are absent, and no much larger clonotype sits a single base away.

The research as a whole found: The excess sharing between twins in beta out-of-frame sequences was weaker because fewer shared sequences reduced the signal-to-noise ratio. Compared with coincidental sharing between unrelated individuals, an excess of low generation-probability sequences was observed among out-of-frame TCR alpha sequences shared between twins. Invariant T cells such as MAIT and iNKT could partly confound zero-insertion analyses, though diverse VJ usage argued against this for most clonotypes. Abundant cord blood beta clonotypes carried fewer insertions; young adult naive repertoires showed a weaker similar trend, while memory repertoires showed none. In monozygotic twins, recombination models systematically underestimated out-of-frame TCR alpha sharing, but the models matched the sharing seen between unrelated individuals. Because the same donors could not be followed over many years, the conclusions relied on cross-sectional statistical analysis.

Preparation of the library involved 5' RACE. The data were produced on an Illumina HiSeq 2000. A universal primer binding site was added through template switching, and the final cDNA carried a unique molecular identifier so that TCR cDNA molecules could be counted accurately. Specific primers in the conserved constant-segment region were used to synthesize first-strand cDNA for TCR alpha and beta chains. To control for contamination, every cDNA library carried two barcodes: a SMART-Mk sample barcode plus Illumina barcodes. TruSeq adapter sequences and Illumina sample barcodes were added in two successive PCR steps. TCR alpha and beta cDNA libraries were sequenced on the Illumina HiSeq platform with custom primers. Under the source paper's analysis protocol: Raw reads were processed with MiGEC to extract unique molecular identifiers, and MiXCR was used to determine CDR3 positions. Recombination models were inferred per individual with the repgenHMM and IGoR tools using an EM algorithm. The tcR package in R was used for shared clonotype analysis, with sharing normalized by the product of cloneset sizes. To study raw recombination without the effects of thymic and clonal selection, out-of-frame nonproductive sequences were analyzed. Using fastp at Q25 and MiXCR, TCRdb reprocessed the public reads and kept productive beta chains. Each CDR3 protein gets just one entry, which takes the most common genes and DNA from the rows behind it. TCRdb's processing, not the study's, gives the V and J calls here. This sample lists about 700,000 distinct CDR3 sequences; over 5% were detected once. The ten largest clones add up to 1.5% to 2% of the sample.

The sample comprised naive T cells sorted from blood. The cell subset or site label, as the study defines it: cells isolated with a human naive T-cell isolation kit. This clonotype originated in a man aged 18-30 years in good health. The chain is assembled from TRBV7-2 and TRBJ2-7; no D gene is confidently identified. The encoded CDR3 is CASSKGSPPSEQYF. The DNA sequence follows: TGTGCCAGCAGCAAAGGGTCTCCCCCTAGCGAGCAGTACTTC. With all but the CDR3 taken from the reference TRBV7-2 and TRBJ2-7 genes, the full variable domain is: GAGVSQSPSNKVTEKGKDVELRCDPISGHTALYWYRQSLGQGLEFLIYFQGNSAPDKSGLPSDRFSAERTGGSVSTLTIQRTQQEDSAVYLCASSKGSPPSEQYFGPGTRLTVT.